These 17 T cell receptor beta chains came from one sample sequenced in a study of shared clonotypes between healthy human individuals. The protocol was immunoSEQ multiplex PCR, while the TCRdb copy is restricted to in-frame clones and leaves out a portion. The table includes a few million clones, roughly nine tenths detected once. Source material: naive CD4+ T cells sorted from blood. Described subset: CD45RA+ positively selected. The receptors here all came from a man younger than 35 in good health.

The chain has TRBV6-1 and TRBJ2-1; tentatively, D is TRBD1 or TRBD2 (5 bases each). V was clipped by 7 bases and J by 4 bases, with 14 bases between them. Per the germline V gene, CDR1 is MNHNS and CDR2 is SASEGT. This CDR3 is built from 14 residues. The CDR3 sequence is CASNKGPTYNEQFF. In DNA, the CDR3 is TGTGCCAGCAATAAGGGACCGACATACAATGAGCAGTTCTTC.

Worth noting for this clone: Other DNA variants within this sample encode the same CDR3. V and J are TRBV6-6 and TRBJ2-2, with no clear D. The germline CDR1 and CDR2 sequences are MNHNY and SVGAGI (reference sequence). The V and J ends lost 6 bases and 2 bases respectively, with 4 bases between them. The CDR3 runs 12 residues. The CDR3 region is CASSENTGELFF. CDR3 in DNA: TGTGCCAGCAGCGAAAACACCGGGGAGCTGTTTTTT.

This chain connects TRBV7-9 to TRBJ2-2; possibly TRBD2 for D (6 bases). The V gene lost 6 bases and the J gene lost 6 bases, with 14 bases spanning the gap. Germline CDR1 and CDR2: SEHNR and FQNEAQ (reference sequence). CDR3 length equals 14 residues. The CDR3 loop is CASSRLADAGELFF. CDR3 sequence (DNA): TGTGCCAGCAGTCGGTTAGCGGACGCCGGGGAGCTGTTTTTT.

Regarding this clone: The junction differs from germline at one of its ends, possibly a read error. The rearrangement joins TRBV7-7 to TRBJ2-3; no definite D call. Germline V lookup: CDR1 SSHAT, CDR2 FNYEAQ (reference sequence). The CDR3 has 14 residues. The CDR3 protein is CASSLGLSTDTQYF. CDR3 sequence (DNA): TGTGCTAGCAGCTTAGGTTTAAGCACAGATACGCAGTATTTT. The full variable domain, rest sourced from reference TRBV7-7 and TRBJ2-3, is GAGVSQSPRYKVTKRGQDVTLRCDPISSHATLYWYQQALGQGPEFLTYFNYEAQPDKSGLPSDRFSAERPEGSISTLTIQRTEQRDSAMYRCASSLGLSTDTQYFGPGTRLTVL.

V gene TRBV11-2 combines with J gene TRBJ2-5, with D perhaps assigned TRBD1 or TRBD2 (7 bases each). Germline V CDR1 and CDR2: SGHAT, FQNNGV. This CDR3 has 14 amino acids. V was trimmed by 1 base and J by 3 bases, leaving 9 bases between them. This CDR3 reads CASSLAGGEETQYF. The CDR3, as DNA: TGTGCCAGCAGCTTAGCAGGGGGGGAAGAGACCCAGTACTTC.

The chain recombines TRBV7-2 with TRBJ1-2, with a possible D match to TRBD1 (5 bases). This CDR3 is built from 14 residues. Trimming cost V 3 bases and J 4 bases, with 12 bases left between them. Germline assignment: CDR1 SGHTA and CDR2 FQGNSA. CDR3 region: CASSFGSGVYGYTF. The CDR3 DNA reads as TGTGCCAGCAGCTTTGGTTCGGGGGTCTATGGCTACACCTTC.

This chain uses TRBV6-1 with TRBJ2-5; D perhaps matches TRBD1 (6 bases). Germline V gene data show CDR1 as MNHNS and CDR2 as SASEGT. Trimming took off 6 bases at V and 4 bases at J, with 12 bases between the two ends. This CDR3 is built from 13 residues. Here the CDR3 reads CASRDSGVETQYF. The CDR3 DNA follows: TGTGCCAGCAGGGATTCAGGGGTAGAGACCCAGTACTTC.

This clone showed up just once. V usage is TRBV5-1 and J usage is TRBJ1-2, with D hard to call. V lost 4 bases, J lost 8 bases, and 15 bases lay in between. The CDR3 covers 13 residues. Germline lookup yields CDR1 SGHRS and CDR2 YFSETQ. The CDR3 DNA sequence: TGCGCCAGCAGCCCCGCGGCCTCTTGGGGCTACACCTTC. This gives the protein CASSPAASWGYTF.

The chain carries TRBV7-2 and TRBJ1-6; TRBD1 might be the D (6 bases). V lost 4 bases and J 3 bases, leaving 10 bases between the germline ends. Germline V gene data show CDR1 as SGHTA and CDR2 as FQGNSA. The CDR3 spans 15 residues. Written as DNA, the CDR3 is TGTGCCAGCAGCTCACAGGGTTTCTATAATTCACCCCTCCACTTT. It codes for CASSSQGFYNSPLHF.

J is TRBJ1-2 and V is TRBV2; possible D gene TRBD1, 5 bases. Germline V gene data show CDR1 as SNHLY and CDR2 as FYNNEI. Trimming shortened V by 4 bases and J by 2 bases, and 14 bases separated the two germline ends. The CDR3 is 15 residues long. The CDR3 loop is CASSGLRGVNYGYTF. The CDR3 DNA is TGTGCCAGCAGTGGGCTAAGGGGAGTAAACTATGGCTACACCTTC.

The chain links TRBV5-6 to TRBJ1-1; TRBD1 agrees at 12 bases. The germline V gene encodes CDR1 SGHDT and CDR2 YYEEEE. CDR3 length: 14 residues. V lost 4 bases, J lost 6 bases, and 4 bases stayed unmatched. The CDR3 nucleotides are TGTGCCAGCAGCCCGGGACAGGGGGCGGCTGAAGCTTTCTTT. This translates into CASSPGQGAAEAFF.

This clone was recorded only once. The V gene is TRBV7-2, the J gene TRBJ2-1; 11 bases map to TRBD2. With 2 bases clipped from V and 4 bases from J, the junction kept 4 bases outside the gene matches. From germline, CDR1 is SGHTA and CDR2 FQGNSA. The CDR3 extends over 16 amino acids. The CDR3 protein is CASSLLAGGLYNEQFF. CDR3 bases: TGTGCCAGCAGCTTACTAGCGGGAGGACTGTACAATGAGCAGTTCTTC.

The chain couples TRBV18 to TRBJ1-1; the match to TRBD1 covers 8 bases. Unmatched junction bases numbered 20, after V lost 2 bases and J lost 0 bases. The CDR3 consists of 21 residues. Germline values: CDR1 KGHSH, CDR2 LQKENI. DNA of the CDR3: TGTGCCAGCTCACCAGGAATCACAAAAGCGGGGGACAGGCCTTTGAACACTGAAGCTTTCTTT. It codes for CASSPGITKAGDRPLNTEAFF.

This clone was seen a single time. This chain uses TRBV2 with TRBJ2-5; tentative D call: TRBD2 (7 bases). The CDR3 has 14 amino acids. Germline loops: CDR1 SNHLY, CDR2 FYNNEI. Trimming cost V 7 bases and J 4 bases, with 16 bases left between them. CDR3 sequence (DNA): TGTGCCAGCAAAAGGACTAGGGGGGTAGAGACCCAGTACTTC. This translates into CASKRTRGVETQYF.

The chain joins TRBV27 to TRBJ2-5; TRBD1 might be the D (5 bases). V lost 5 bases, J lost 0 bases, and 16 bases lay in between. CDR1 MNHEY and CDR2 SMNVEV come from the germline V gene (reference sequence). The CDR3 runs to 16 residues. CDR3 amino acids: CASSPLRGKYQETQYF. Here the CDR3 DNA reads TGTGCCAGCAGTCCTTTAAGGGGCAAGTACCAAGAGACCCAGTACTTC.

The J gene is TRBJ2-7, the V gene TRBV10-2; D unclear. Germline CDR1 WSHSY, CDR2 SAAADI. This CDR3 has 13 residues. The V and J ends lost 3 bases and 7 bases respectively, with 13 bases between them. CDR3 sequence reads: CASSEDFRLEQYF. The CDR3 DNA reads TGCGCCAGCAGTGAAGACTTTAGATTAGAGCAGTACTTC.

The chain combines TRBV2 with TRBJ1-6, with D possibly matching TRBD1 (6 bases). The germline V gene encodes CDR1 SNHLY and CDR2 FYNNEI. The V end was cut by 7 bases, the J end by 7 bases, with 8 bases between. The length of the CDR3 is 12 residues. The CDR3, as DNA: TGTGCCAGCAACAGGGAAAATTCACCCCTCCACTTT. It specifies CASNRENSPLHF.